Reported below is one TCR beta chain. What it recognizes is unknown. This sample is drawn from a study of graft-versus-host responses after intestinal transplantation. Clones were read by immunoSEQ multiplex PCR, and TCRdb kept only the in-frame ones, dropping some. The data show 100,000 to 110,000 clones, more than 75% seen once. This CDR3 contains 14 residues. Germline lookup yields CDR1 MDHEN and CDR2 SYDVKM. V was clipped by 6 bases and J by 1 base, with 10 bases between them. The TCR sequence derives from a human donor who was the organ donor for an intestinal transplant. Sample: unstimulated CD4+ T cells sorted from spleen or lymph node cells, taken before transplant. This chain joins TRBV28 and TRBJ1-3; D is unclear. The CDR3: CASRGSGSGNTIYF. DNA of the CDR3: TGTGCCAGCAGAGGGTCTGGATCTGGAAACACCATATATTTT.